A selection of T cell receptor beta chains follows, all from one sample in a study of vaccination and CD4 T cells after COVID-19. TCRdb processed the PCR reads anew with MiXCR; each CDR3 protein has one entry. Of thousands of distinct CDR3 sequences detected, roughly 40% appear once; the ten largest clones hold around 34%. No antigens are known for them. The material sequenced was CD4+ T cells from blood, cultured in vitro. All receptors derive from a human donor in good health. The CDR3 runs from the conserved cysteine through the conserved F or W. Fields, in order: D gene, V gene, J gene, clone size, CDR3 DNA, CDR3 protein. D genes are given only for firm matches. A clone size is listed for some rows: how often the clone was seen (once, few, many), or a class if it is expanded.

>-|TRBV6-1|TRBJ1-2|-
TGTGCCAGCGGACTAACGACGGACTATGGCTACACCTTC
CASGLTTDYGYTF
>-|TRBV27|TRBJ2-2|-
TGTGCCAGCAGTCGCACCGGGACTCAGGGAGCCGGGGAGCTGTTTTTT
CASSRTGTQGAGELFF
>TRBD1|TRBV19|TRBJ1-2|-
TGTGCCAGTAGTATCGGTCAGGGGGACTATGGCTACACCTTC
CASSIGQGDYGYTF
>-|TRBV15|TRBJ2-5|few
TGTGCCACCAGCAGAGGATATGGCAGAGCGCAAGGGGAGACCCAGTACTTC
CATSRGYGRAQGETQYF
>TRBD1|TRBV7-3|TRBJ2-2|-
TGTGCCAGCGGCAGACAGGGGGGGACCGGGGAGCTGTTTTTT
CASGRQGGTGELFF
>-|TRBV19|TRBJ2-5|-
TGTGCCAGTAGTCCGCAACCCGCCTGGGAGACCCAGTACTTC
CASSPQPAWETQYF
>-|TRBV14|TRBJ1-5|-
TGTGCCAGCAGCCGCCTTAATCAGCCCCAGCATTTT
CASSRLNQPQHF
>-|TRBV6-5|TRBJ1-1|few
TGTGCCAGCAGTTACTCGACGGGGGATGCTTTCTTT
CASSYSTGDAFF
>-|TRBV6-1|TRBJ2-1|few
TGTGCCAGCAGTGAACTAGTGGGTGGCTACAATGAGCAGTTCTTC
CASSELVGGYNEQFF
>TRBD2|TRBV6-1|TRBJ2-1|-
TGTGCCAGCAAACCGGGACTAGCGGGTAATGAGCAGTTCTTC
CASKPGLAGNEQFF
>-|TRBV7-6|TRBJ1-1|few
TGTGCCAGCAGCTTAGGGCCATCGATGAACACTGAAGCTTTCTTT
CASSLGPSMNTEAFF
>TRBD1|TRBV12-3/TRBV12-4|TRBJ2-7|-
TGTGCCAGCAGGGGGGACAGGGACGACGCGCAGTACTTC
CASRGDRDDAQYF
>-|TRBV6-1|TRBJ1-2|-
TGTGCCAGCAGTCACCCTAACGGTGGCTACACCTTC
CASSHPNGGYTF
>-|TRBV6-5|TRBJ1-2|-
TGTGCCAGCAGTTACTCAGGGGGGGACTATGGCTTCACCTTC
CASSYSGGDYGFTF
>TRBD2|TRBV20-1|TRBJ2-3|-
TGCAGTGCTAACCTAGCGGGCCTCAAAGATACGCAGTATTTT
CSANLAGLKDTQYF
>-|TRBV20-1|TRBJ1-1|few
TGCAGTGCTAAACCAAGCCTGATTCCGGCCCCGACAGGACACCACACTGAAGCTTTCTTT
CSAKPSLIPAPTGHHTEAFF
>-|TRBV20-1|TRBJ1-4|-
TGCAGTGCCCGAGGTATAGGTGAAAAACTGTTTTTT
CSARGIGEKLFF
>-|TRBV20-1|TRBJ1-1|-
TGCAGTGCTAGAGATGCCCCTGAAGCTTTCTTT
CSARDAPEAFF
>TRBD1|TRBV6-1|TRBJ2-7|few
TGTGCCAGCAGTGAAATCAGGGGGCCCTACGAGCAGTACTTC
CASSEIRGPYEQYF
>-|TRBV7-6|TRBJ2-7|-
TGTGCCAGCAGCTTAGATGCCGGGATTGCATACGAGCAGTACTTC
CASSLDAGIAYEQYF
>TRBD1|TRBV15|TRBJ1-2|few
TGTGCCACCAGCAGAACAGACAGGGGATTCTATGGCTACACCTTC
CATSRTDRGFYGYTF
>TRBD2|TRBV20-1|TRBJ2-7|few
TGCAGTGCTAGACTAGCGGGGGGATTATACGAGCAGTACTTC
CSARLAGGLYEQYF
>-|TRBV5-1|TRBJ1-5|few
TGCGCCAGCAGCCCCGCAGGGAATCAGCCCCAGCATTTT
CASSPAGNQPQHF
>-|TRBV15|TRBJ2-5|few
TGTGCCACCAGCAGTAATAAGGGCAGGACTGCCGATGCGGAGACCCAGTACTTC
CATSSNKGRTADAETQYF
>-|TRBV20-1|TRBJ1-1|-
TGCAGTGCTAGAGAAAAAGACACTGAAGCTTTCTTT
CSAREKDTEAFF
>-|TRBV10-1|TRBJ1-2|-
TGCGCCAGCAGTGACGGTACGGCAAACTATGGCTACACCTTC
CASSDGTANYGYTF
>TRBD1|TRBV7-9|TRBJ1-1|-
TGTGCCAGCAGCCTGGGCGGGACAGGGAACACTGAAGCTTTCTTT
CASSLGGTGNTEAFF
>-|TRBV20-1|TRBJ2-3|-
TGCAGTGCTAGTATCGGGGGCACAGATACGCAGTATTTT
CSASIGGTDTQYF
>TRBD1|TRBV20-1|TRBJ2-3|few
TGCAGTGCTAGTTATACAGGGGCCACAGATACGCAGTATTTT
CSASYTGATDTQYF
>-|TRBV30|TRBJ1-1|-
TGTGCCTGGAGTGTACCGGGTAGTGGGACTTTCTTT
CAWSVPGSGTFF
>TRBD1|TRBV18|TRBJ1-2|-
TGTGCCAGCTCACCACTGGACAGGGAGTATGGCTACACCTTC
CASSPLDREYGYTF
>-|TRBV24-1|TRBJ2-3|-
TGTGCCACCAGCGATACCGTCAGGAGGTATTTAATAGCTAGCACAGATACGCAGTATTTT
CATSDTVRRYLIASTDTQYF
>-|TRBV6-4|TRBJ2-1|medium-sized
TGTGCCAGCAGTGACTCGGCTAGAAGCTCCTACAATGAGCAGTTCTTC
CASSDSARSSYNEQFF
>-|TRBV11-2|TRBJ2-5|-
TGTGCCAGCAGCTTATCGACTGGAGGGCAAGAGACCCAGTACTTC
CASSLSTGGQETQYF
>-|TRBV6-5|TRBJ1-5|medium-sized
TGTGCCAGCAGTTACTCAGGGAATGATCAGCCCCAGCATTTT
CASSYSGNDQPQHF
>-|TRBV19|TRBJ1-6|-
TGTGCCAGTAGTATAGTCGGGGACTCTTCACCCCTCCACTTT
CASSIVGDSSPLHF
>-|TRBV5-1|TRBJ1-1|-
TGCGCCAGCAGCTTGGTGGGCCCGGACACTGAAGCTTTCTTT
CASSLVGPDTEAFF
>TRBD1|TRBV6-1|TRBJ1-6|-
TGTGCCAGCAGAGAGGACAGGAATAGTATTTCACCCCTCCACTTT
CASREDRNSISPLHF
>-|TRBV20-1|TRBJ1-2|-
TGCATCGTTCCAGGGAACTATGGCTACACCTTC
CIVPGNYGYTF
>-|TRBV20-1|TRBJ1-2|few
TGCAGTGCTAGATTTTTGAGGGGCTACACCTTC
CSARFLRGYTF
>TRBD2|TRBV6-4|TRBJ2-1|-
TGTGCCAGCAGTGAAGGGACTAGCGGGGGGGGTGAGCAGTTCTTC
CASSEGTSGGGEQFF
>TRBD1|TRBV7-9|TRBJ2-5|-
TGTGCCAGCAGCCCCCTTCGGACAGGGTGGGGAGAGACCCAGTACTTC
CASSPLRTGWGETQYF
>TRBD1|TRBV6-1|TRBJ1-2|few
TGTGCCAGCAACTCAGGGGGGCCGATGGAAGGCTACACCTTC
CASNSGGPMEGYTF
>-|TRBV10-3|TRBJ1-5|-
TGTGCCATCAGTGAGTCGGGGGCAGGGAAGGGGGTTCAGCCCCAGCATTTT
CAISESGAGKGVQPQHF
>-|TRBV7-9|TRBJ1-5|-
TGTGCCAGCAGTGGACAGTCAAATCAGCCCCAGCATTTT
CASSGQSNQPQHF
>TRBD1|TRBV19|TRBJ2-3|-
TGTGCCAGTAACAGGGGTGAGACGATCACAGATACGCAGTATTTT
CASNRGETITDTQYF
>-|TRBV20-1|TRBJ1-2|medium-sized
TGCAGTGCTAGAGCCGGGAACTATGGCTACACCTTC
CSARAGNYGYTF
>-|TRBV6-5|TRBJ2-7|-
TGTGCCAGCAGTTACGCATCCCTCGGCTCCTACGAGCAGTACTTC
CASSYASLGSYEQYF
>-|TRBV19|TRBJ1-1|-
TGTGCCAGTAACCCCAGGGGAGGAACTGAAGCTTTCTTT
CASNPRGGTEAFF
>-|TRBV30|TRBJ1-2|-
TGTGCCTGGAGTGTGCCTACCAGGGGACAAAATGGCTACACCTTC
CAWSVPTRGQNGYTF
>-|TRBV6-2/TRBV6-3|TRBJ1-2|-
TGTGCCAGCATGGCAGTCTATGGCTACACCTTC
CASMAVYGYTF
>-|TRBV6-1|TRBJ2-5|few
TGTGCCAGCAGTGAATTTTGGGGGACCCAGTACTTC
CASSEFWGTQYF
>TRBD1|TRBV4-1|TRBJ2-7|-
TGCGCCAGCAGCCAAGATCCGACAGGGGGCTACGAGCAGTACTTC
CASSQDPTGGYEQYF
>-|TRBV20-1|TRBJ1-2|-
TGCAGTGCTAGCTCTGGGAATGATGGCTACACCTTC
CSASSGNDGYTF